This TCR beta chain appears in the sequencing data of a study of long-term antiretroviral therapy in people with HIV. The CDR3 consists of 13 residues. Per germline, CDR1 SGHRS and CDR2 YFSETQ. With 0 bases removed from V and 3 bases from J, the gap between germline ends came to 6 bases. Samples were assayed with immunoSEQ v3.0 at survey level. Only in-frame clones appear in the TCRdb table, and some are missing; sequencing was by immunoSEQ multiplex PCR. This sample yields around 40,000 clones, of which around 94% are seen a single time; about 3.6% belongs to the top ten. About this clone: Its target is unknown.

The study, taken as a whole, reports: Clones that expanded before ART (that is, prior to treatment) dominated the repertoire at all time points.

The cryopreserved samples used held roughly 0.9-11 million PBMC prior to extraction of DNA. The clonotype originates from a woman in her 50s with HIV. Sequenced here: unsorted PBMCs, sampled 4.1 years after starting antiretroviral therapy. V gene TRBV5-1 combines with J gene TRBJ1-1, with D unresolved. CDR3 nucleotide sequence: TGCGCCAGCAGCTTGGGGGTAGACACTGAAGCTTTCTTT. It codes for CASSLGVDTEAFF.